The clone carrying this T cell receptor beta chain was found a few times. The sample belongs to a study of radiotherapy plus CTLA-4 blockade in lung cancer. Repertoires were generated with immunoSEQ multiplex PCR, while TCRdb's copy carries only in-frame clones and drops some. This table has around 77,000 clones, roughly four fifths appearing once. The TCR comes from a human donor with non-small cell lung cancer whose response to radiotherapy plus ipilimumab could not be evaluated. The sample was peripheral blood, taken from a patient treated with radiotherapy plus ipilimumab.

Here the CDR3 DNA reads TGTGCCAGTAGTATAGGGCAGGGGGCCGACGAGCAGTACTTC. Translation: CASSIGQGADEQYF. The rearrangement uses TRBV19 and TRBJ2-7; 8 positions match TRBD1. Germline V gene sequence: CDR1 LNHDA, CDR2 SQIVND (reference sequence). V was pared by 1 base and J by 5 bases, with 4 bases of the junction left unmatched. The CDR3 is 14 residues long.